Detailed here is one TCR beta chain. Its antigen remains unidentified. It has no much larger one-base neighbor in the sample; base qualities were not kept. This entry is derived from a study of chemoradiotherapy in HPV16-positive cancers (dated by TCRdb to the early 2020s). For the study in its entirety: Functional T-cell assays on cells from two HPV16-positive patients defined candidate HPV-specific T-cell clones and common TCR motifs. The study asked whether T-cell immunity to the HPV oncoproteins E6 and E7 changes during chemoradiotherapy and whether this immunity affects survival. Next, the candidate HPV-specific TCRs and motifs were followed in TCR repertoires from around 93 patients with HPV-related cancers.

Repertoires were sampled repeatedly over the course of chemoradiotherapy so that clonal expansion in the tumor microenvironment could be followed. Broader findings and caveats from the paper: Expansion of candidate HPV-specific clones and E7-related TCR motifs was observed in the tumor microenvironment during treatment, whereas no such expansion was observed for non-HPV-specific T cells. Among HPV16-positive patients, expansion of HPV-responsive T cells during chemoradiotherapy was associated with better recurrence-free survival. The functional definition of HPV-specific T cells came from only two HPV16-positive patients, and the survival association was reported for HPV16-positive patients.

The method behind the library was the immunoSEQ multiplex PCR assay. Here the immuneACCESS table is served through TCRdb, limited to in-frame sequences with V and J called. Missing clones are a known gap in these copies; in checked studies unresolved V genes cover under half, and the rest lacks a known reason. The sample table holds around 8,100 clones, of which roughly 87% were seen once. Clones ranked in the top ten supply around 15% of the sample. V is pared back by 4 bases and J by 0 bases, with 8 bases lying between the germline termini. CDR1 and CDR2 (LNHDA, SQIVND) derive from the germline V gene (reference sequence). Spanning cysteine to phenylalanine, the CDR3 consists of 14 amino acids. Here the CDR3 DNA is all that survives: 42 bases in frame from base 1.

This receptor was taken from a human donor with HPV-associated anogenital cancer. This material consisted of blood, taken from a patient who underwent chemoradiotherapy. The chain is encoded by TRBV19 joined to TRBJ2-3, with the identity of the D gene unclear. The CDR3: CASSREASTDTQYF. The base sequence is TGTGCCAGTAGTAGGGAAGCTAGCACAGATACGCAGTATTTT.